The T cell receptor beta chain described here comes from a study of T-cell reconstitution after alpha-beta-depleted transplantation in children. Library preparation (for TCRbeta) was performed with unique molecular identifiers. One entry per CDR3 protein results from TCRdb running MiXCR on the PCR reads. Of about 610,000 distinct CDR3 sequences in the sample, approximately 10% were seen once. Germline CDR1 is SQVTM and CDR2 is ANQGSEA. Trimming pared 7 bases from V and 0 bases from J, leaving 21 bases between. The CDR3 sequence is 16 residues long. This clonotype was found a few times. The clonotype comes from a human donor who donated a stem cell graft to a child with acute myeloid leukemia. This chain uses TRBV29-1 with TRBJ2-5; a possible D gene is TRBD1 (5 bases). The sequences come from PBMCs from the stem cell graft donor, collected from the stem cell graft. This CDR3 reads CSAHGVKGRYQETQYF. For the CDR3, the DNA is TGCAGCGCCCATGGGGTGAAGGGGCGGTACCAAGAGACCCAGTACTTC.